Each of the 22 T cell receptor beta chains below was sequenced from the same sample in a study of T-cell memory formation after mild COVID-19. TCRdb fed the 5' RACE reads into MiXCR, producing one record per CDR3 protein. The sample yields about 340,000 distinct CDR3 sequences, approximately 15% seen once. The sample consisted of PBMCs or a T cell subset sorted from them (not recorded which). Receptor source: a man aged 18 to 29 who had mild COVID-19 (a few samples of this study predate the infection). Cell type and time point are not known.

The V gene is TRBV27, the J gene TRBJ1-4; the D is unclear. The CDR3 totals 13 residues. V lost 4 bases to trimming and J lost 5 bases, with 8 bases between them. Germline CDR1 is MNHEY and CDR2 is SMNVEV (reference sequence). CDR3: CASSSLGNEKLFF. The CDR3 region has the DNA TGTGCCAGCAGTTCCCTTGGCAATGAAAAACTGTTTTTT.

There are a few counts of this clonotype. The chain couples TRBV5-1 to TRBJ2-7, with 9 bases that match TRBD2. The CDR3 has 15 amino acids. Germline trimming cut 0 bases from V and 4 bases from J; bases unmatched to any gene: 5. Germline V CDR1 and CDR2: SGHRS, YFSETQ. CDR3 in amino acids: CASSLGLAGFYEQYF. CDR3 nucleotides: TGCGCCAGCAGCTTGGGGCTAGCGGGGTTTTACGAGCAGTACTTC.

This chain joins TRBV6-4 and TRBJ1-1; unclear D gene. The CDR3 runs to 15 residues. V lost 3 bases to trimming and J lost 0 bases, with 11 bases between them. Per the germline V gene, CDR1 is MRHNA and CDR2 is SNTAGT. The CDR3 DNA sequence: TGTGCCAGCAGTGAGGGGATAGGCATGAACACTGAAGCTTTCTTT. Translated, it gives CASSEGIGMNTEAFF.

This clonotype came up a few times. The chain links TRBV28 to TRBJ2-7; D is possibly TRBD1 (6 bases). V shed 3 bases and J shed 2 bases, with 14 bases lying between them. This CDR3 comprises 15 residues. Germline lookup yields CDR1 MDHEN and CDR2 SYDVKM. The CDR3 here is CASSLTGDPPYEQYV. The CDR3 bases are TGTGCCAGCAGTTTGACAGGCGACCCACCCTACGAGCAGTACGTC.

The rearrangement uses TRBV4-3 and TRBJ1-5; D is perhaps TRBD1 (6 bases). V was trimmed by 4 bases and J by 4 bases, leaving 14 bases between them. CDR1 LGHNA and CDR2 YSLEER come from the germline V gene. The CDR3 totals 15 residues. CDR3 nucleotides: TGCGCCAGCAGCCGGAGGAGTGGGACAAATCAGCCCCAGCATTTT. Amino acids: CASSRRSGTNQPQHF.

This clonotype was seen many times. The CDR3 here is CASVAGTANTGELFF. CDR3 coding DNA: TGCGCCAGCGTCGCCGGGACAGCGAACACCGGGGAGCTGTTTTTT. The chain joins TRBV5-1 to TRBJ2-2; 7 bases agree with TRBD1. The V segment lost 7 bases and the J segment 0 bases; nucleotides outside the gene matches: 6. CDR3 length: 15 amino acids. Germline V gene sequence: CDR1 SGHRS, CDR2 YFSETQ.

This clonotype has just a few counts. CDR3 amino acids: CAISGSGQGAGETQYF. The CDR3 coding sequence is TGTGCCATCAGTGGGTCGGGACAGGGGGCAGGAGAGACCCAGTACTTC. The chain links TRBV10-3 to TRBJ2-5; 12 bases map to TRBD1. The CDR3 totals 16 residues. The ends lost 4 bases at V and 4 bases at J; junction bases unmatched: 7. CDR1 is ENHRY and CDR2 is SYGVKD in the germline V gene.

V gene TRBV7-9 combines with J gene TRBJ2-2, with no clear D. Trimming stripped 5 bases from V and 4 bases from J, with 17 bases between. Germline V gene lookup returns CDR1 SEHNR and CDR2 FQNEAQ (reference sequence). The CDR3 extends over 16 amino acids. The CDR3 region is CASSPWVGQATGELFF. CDR3 DNA: TGTGCCAGCAGCCCCTGGGTGGGCCAGGCCACCGGGGAGCTGTTTTTT.

The chain recombines TRBV27 with TRBJ2-1; TRBD1 aligns across 11 bases. The length of the CDR3 is 14 residues. J gave up 8 bases and V 4 bases, and 4 bases lay outside the gene matches. Germline assignment: CDR1 MNHEY and CDR2 SMNVEV (reference sequence). The CDR3 region is CASSSWTGGDEQFF. DNA of the CDR3: TGTGCCAGCAGTTCTTGGACAGGGGGCGATGAGCAGTTCTTC.

This clonotype was detected only a few times. The rearrangement joins TRBV7-8 to TRBJ2-7, with D tentatively TRBD1 (7 bases). Germline CDR1 SGHVS, CDR2 FQNEAQ. This CDR3 has 17 residues. The germline V and J ends were trimmed by 1 base and 4 bases, with 20 bases remaining between them. CDR3 in amino acids: CASSLERRAGGRYEQYV. CDR3 sequence (DNA): TGTGCCAGCAGCTTAGAGCGGAGGGCAGGGGGACGGTACGAGCAGTACGTC.

The rearrangement uses TRBV2 and TRBJ2-2; D call uncertain. This CDR3 contains 15 residues. Germline V lookup: CDR1 SNHLY, CDR2 FYNNEI. V was pared by 4 bases and J by 0 bases, with 9 bases between. The CDR3 DNA sequence: TGTGCCAGCAGTGGGAAAATAACGAACACCGGGGAGCTGTTTTTT. Residues: CASSGKITNTGELFF.

The chain has TRBV6-2 or TRBV6-3 and TRBJ2-2; 7 bases match TRBD1. This CDR3 spans 15 amino acids. CDR1 and CDR2 (germline): MNHEY, SVGEGT. V dropped 5 bases and J dropped 8; count of bases not matched to a gene: 11. The CDR3 coding sequence is TGTGCCAGCAGTGCCGAGACAGGGTTCTGGGGGGAGCTGTTTTTT. Translation gives CASSAETGFWGELFF.

The chain employs TRBV4-2 and TRBJ2-1, with 7 nucleotides matching TRBD2. The germline gives CDR1 LGHNA, CDR2 YNFKEQ. The CDR3 length is 18 residues. V lost 2 bases and J lost 4; bases outside the gene matches: 14. Written as DNA, the CDR3 is TGTGCCAGCAGCCAACCCGAGGGTAGCCTAGCGGTTTACAATGAGCAGTTCTTC. Protein product: CASSQPEGSLAVYNEQFF.

This clonotype was seen more than once but under ten times. V usage is TRBV15 and J usage is TRBJ2-3; a weak D match, TRBD1 (6 bases). This CDR3 spans 14 amino acids. Trimming pared 3 bases from V and 5 bases from J, leaving 12 bases between. Germline V gives CDR1 LNHNV, CDR2 YYDKDF (reference sequence). The CDR3 spells CATSRIQGGDTQYF. DNA for the CDR3: TGTGCCACCAGCAGGATACAGGGCGGAGATACGCAGTATTTT.

This clonotype has just a few counts. CDR3 loop: CASSFFGGGQSPAQYF. DNA of the CDR3: TGTGCCAGCAGCTTTTTTGGCGGGGGCCAATCACCCGCGCAGTATTTT. The chain has TRBV7-3 and TRBJ2-3; TRBD2 might be the D (7 bases). CDR1 is SGHTA, CDR2 FQGTGA, per germline. V was clipped by 3 bases and J by 10 bases, with 23 bases between them. The CDR3 totals 16 residues.

This clonotype was counted only a few times. This chain uses TRBV12-3 or TRBV12-4 with TRBJ1-2; TRBD1 aligns across 7 bases. The CDR3 spans 13 residues. V trimming: 8 bases; J trimming: 0 bases; junction bases outside the gene matches: 3. DNA for the CDR3: TGTGCCAGCGGGGACAGTACTAACTATGGCTACACCTTC. Protein: CASGDSTNYGYTF.

The table lists this clonotype with a few counts. The chain is built from TRBV6-5 and TRBJ2-5, with D possibly matching TRBD1 (5 bases). V was shortened by 6 bases and J by 5 bases, with 19 bases between the two germline ends. CDR3 length equals 15 residues. Germline CDR1 MNHEY, CDR2 SVGAGI. The CDR3 DNA is TGTGCCAGCAGATCCCCCCTGACAGTATTGGAGACCCAGTACTTC. This sequence encodes CASRSPLTVLETQYF.

The CDR3 region has the DNA TGTGCCAGCAGCCCCAGGGACGGAAACACCATATATTTT. Its protein product is CASSPRDGNTIYF. This rearrangement joins TRBV3-1 to TRBJ1-3; possible D gene TRBD1, 5 bases. The length of the CDR3 is 13 residues. V was trimmed by 4 bases and J by 4 bases, leaving 8 bases between them. Per germline, CDR1 LGHDT and CDR2 YNNKEL (reference sequence).

This clonotype was seen more than once but under ten times. Mismatch with germline at one junction end may stem from a read error. This chain connects TRBV2 to TRBJ2-1, with D possibly called TRBD1 or TRBD2 (6 bases each). In germline, CDR1 is SNHLY, CDR2 FYNNEI. The CDR3 runs to 16 residues. The DNA for the CDR3 is TGTGCCGGCAGGTCTTCGGGGGCTAACTCCTACAATGAGCAGTTCTTC. Amino acids: CAGRSSGANSYNEQFF.

This clonotype was picked up many times. The CDR3 is CASSLGDTEAFF. The CDR3 DNA sequence: TGTGCCAGCAGTTTAGGTGACACTGAAGCTTTCTTT. The genes are TRBV12-3 or TRBV12-4 and TRBJ1-1; the D is unclear. The CDR3 loop spans 12 amino acids. V dropped 1 base and J dropped 3 bases, with 3 bases sitting between them.

This chain joins TRBV6-2 or TRBV6-3 and TRBJ1-5; D not resolved. The CDR3 extends over 14 amino acids. Trimming took 0 bases from V and 2 from J, leaving 5 bases between them. Germline CDR1 MNHEY, CDR2 SVGEGT. The CDR3, as DNA: TGTGCCAGCAGTTACTCCGCGGGCAATCAGCCCCAGCATTTT. This encodes CASSYSAGNQPQHF.

V and J are TRBV5-1 and TRBJ2-2, with 7 bases that match TRBD2. V was pared by 1 base and J by 6 bases, with 3 bases of the junction left unmatched. Germline V gene lookup returns CDR1 SGHRS and CDR2 YFSETQ. The CDR3 length is 14 residues. The CDR3 DNA reads TGCGCCAGCAGCTTGATCGGGGGGTCCGGGGAGCTGTTTTTT. Translated, it gives CASSLIGGSGELFF. The full variable domain, rest sourced from reference TRBV5-1 and TRBJ2-2, is KAGVTQTPRYLIKTRGQQVTLSCSPISGHRSVSWYQQTPGQGLQFLFEYFSETQRNKGNFPGRFSGRQFSNSRSEMNVSTLELGDSALYLCASSLIGGSGELFFGEGSRLTVL.